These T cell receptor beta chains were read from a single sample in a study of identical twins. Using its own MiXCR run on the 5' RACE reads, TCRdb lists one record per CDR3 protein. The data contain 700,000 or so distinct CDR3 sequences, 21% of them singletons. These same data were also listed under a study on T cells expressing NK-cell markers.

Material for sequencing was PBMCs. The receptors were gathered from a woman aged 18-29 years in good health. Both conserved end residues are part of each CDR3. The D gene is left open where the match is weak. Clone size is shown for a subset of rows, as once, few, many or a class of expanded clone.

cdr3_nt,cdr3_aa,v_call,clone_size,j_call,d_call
TGCGCCAGCAGCCAAGTACGGACTAGCGGCACAGATACGCAGTATTTT,CASSQVRTSGTDTQYF,TRBV4-3,few,TRBJ2-3,TRBD2
TGTGCCAGCAGCAGGACAGGGGTGGGAAAAGAGACCCAGTACTTC,CASSRTGVGKETQYF,TRBV5-4,NA,TRBJ2-5,TRBD1
TGCGCCAGCAGTTTAAGACCTAATGAAAAACTGTTTTTT,CASSLRPNEKLFF,TRBV5-1,many,TRBJ1-4,NA
TGTGCCTGGAGACCCCTTTGGCCTATGGGTCAGCCCCAGCATTTT,CAWRPLWPMGQPQHF,TRBV30,NA,TRBJ1-5,NA
TGTGCCAGCAGCTTGAATGGCTTTATCACTGAAGCTTTCTTT,CASSLNGFITEAFF,TRBV7-9,few,TRBJ1-1,NA
TGTGCCACAGGTAAACAGGGTCGGAATGAGCAGTTCTTC,CATGKQGRNEQFF,TRBV3-1,NA,TRBJ2-1,NA
TGCAGCGTCCCCGCTAACTATGGCTACACCTTC,CSVPANYGYTF,TRBV29-1,many,TRBJ1-2,NA
TGTGCCAGCACTCAGGGCGAAGGGTGGGGAACTGAAGCTTTCTTT,CASTQGEGWGTEAFF,TRBV3-1,many,TRBJ1-1,NA
TGCAGTGCTAGCTGGGGGCCCAATGCGAGGAATGAGCAGTTCTTC,CSASWGPNARNEQFF,TRBV20-1,few,TRBJ2-1,NA
TGTGCCAGCAGCCACAGGGGCCATGAGCAGTTCTTC,CASSHRGHEQFF,TRBV3-1,NA,TRBJ2-1,NA
TGCAGTGCTAGAACCGAGTCCACAGATACGCAGTATTTT,CSARTESTDTQYF,TRBV20-1,many,TRBJ2-3,NA
TGTGCCAGCAGCCAAGAAGGGACGGGGAAAGAGCAGTACTTC,CASSQEGTGKEQYF,TRBV4-2,NA,TRBJ2-7,NA
TGCGCCAGCAGGATGGACGGACCTGCCTACGAGCAGTACTTC,CASRMDGPAYEQYF,TRBV5-1,NA,TRBJ2-7,NA
TGTGCCACCAGCAGAGATCTCGGGACAGGCATTTCCGGGGAGCTGTTTTTT,CATSRDLGTGISGELFF,TRBV15,NA,TRBJ2-2,TRBD1
TGCAGTGCTAGGCACAGGAGGGGGCGATTCTTCGCTAGCACAGATACGCAGTATTTT,CSARHRRGRFFASTDTQYF,TRBV20-1,few,TRBJ2-3,NA
TGTGCCAGCACTCAATCTCCCTTTAATGAAAAACTGTTTTTT,CASTQSPFNEKLFF,TRBV2,few,TRBJ1-4,NA
TGTGCCATCGCACCACAGGGGGCAGGAAACACTGAAGCTTTCTTT,CAIAPQGAGNTEAFF,TRBV10-3,few,TRBJ1-1,TRBD1
TGCGTCAGCAGTCCTCAGGAAGAAAACTCCTACGAGCAGTACTTC,CVSSPQEENSYEQYF,TRBV23-1,NA,TRBJ2-7,NA
TGTGCCAGCAGCTTCGGAGGGAGGGGCCAAGAGACCCAGTACTTC,CASSFGGRGQETQYF,TRBV5-5,NA,TRBJ2-5,TRBD2
TGCAGCGTCTCGAGTTCCGGGGCCAACGTCCTGACTTTC,CSVSSSGANVLTF,TRBV29-1,few,TRBJ2-6,NA
TGCAGTGCCCCCCTAGCGGGGGTTGCAGATACGCAGTATTTT,CSAPLAGVADTQYF,TRBV20-1,many,TRBJ2-3,TRBD2
TGTGCCAGCAGTTACAATCCAGCTGGGTGGCAGCAGTACTTC,CASSYNPAGWQQYF,TRBV6-5,few,TRBJ2-7,NA